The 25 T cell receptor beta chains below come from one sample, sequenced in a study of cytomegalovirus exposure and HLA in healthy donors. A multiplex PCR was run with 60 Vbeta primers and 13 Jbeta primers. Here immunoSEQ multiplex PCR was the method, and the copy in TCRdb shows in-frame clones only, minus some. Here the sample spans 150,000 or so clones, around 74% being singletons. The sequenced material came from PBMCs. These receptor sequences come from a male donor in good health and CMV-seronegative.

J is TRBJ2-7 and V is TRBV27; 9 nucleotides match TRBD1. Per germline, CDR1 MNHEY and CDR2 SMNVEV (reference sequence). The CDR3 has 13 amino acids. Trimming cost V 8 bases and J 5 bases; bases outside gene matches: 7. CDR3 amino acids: CASRDRVFNEQYF. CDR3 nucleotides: TGTGCCAGCCGGGACAGGGTGTTCAACGAGCAGTACTTC.

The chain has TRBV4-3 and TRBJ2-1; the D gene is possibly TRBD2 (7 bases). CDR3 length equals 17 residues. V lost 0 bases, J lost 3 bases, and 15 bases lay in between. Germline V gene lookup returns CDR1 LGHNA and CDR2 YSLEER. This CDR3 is CASSQDLRGRFYNEQFF. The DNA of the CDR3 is TGCGCCAGCAGCCAAGATCTGCGGGGGCGGTTCTACAATGAGCAGTTCTTC.

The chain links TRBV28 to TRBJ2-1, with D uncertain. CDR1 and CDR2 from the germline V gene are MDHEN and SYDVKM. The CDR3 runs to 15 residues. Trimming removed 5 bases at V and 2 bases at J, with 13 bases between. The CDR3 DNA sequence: TGTGCCAGCAGTCCCCTTCGGCTAGCCTACAATGAGCAGTTCTTC. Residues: CASSPLRLAYNEQFF.

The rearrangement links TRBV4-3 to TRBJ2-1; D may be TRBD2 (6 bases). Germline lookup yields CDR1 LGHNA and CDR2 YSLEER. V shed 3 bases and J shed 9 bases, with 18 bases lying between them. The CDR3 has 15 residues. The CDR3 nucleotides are TGCGCCAGCAGCCAGGATTTATACGGAGGGAGTGAGCAGTTCTTC. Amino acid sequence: CASSQDLYGGSEQFF.

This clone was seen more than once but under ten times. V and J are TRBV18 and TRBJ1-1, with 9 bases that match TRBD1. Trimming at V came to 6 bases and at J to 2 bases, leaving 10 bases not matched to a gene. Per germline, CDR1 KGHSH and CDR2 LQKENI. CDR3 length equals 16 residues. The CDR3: CASSPGTGMVNTEAFF. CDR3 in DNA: TGTGCCAGCTCCCCCGGGACAGGGATGGTAAACACTGAAGCTTTCTTT.

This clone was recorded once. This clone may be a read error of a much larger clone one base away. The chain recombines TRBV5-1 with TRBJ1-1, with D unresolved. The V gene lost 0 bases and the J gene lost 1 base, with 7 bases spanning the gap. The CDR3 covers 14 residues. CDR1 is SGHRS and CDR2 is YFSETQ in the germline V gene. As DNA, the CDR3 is TGCGCCAGCAGCTTGGATGCGAGGAACACTGAAGCTTTCTTT. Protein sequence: CASSLDARNTEAFF.

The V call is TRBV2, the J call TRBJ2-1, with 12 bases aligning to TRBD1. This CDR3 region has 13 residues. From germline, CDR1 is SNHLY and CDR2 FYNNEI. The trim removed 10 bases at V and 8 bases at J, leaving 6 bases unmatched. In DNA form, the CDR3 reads TGTGCCACGACGGGACAGGGGGCGCATGAGCAGTTCTTC. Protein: CATTGQGAHEQFF.

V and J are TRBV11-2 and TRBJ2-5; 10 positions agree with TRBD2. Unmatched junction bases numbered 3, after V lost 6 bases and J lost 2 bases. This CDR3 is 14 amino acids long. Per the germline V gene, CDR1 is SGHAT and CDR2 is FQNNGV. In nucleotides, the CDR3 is TGTGCCAGCAGAGTAGCGGGAGGACAAGAGACCCAGTACTTC. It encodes CASRVAGGQETQYF.

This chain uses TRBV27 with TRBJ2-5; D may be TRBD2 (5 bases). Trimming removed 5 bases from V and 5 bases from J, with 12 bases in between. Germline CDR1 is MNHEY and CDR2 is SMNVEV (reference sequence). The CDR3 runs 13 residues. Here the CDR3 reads CASSARVRETQYF. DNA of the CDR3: TGTGCCAGCAGTGCGAGGGTTCGGGAGACCCAGTACTTC.

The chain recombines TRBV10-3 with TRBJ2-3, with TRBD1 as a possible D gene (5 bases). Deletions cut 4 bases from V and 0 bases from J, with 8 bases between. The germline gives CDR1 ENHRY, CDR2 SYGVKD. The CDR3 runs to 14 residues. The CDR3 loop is CAISAQGSTDTQYF. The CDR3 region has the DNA TGTGCCATCAGTGCCCAGGGAAGCACAGATACGCAGTATTTT.

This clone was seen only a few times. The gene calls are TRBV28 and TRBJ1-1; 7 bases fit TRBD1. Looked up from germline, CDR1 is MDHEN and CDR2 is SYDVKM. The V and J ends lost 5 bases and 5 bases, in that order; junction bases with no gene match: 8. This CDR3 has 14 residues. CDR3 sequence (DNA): TGTGCCAGCAGTGCGGACAGGTCGGGGACTGAAGCTTTCTTT. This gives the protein CASSADRSGTEAFF.

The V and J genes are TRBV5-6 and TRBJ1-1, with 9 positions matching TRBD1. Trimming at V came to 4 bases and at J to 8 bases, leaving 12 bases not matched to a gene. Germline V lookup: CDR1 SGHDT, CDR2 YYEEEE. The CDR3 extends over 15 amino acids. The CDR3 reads CASSTRQGVTWEAFF. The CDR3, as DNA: TGTGCCAGCAGCACCAGACAGGGGGTGACTTGGGAAGCTTTCTTT.

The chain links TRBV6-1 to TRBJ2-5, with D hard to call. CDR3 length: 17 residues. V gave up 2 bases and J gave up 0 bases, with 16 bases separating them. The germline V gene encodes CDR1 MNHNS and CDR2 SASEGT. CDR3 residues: CASSELAHPTNQETQYF. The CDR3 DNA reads TGTGCCAGCAGTGAACTGGCCCACCCCACTAACCAAGAGACCCAGTACTTC.

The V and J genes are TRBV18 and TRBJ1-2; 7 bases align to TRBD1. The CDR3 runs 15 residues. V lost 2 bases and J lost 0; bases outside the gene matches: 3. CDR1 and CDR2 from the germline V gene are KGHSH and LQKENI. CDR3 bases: TGTGCCAGCTCACCAGGGACAGAAGCTAACTATGGCTACACCTTC. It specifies CASSPGTEANYGYTF.

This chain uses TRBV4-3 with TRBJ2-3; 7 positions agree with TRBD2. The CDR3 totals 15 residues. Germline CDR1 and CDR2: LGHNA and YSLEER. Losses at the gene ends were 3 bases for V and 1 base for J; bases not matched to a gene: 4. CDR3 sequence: CASSQLTSGTDTQYF. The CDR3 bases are TGCGCCAGCAGCCAGCTTACTAGCGGCACAGATACGCAGTATTTT.

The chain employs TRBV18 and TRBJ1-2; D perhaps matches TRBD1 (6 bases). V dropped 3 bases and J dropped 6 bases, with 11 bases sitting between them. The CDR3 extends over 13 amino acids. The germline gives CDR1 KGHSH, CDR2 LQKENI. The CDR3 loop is CASSPNRDHGYTF. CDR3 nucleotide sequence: TGTGCCAGCTCACCGAACAGGGATCATGGCTACACCTTC.

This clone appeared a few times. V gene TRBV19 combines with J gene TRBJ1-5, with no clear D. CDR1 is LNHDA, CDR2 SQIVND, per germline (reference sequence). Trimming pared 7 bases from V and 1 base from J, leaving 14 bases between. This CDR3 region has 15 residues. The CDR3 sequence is CASTAGLPSNQPQHF. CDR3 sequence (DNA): TGTGCCAGTACCGCCGGACTGCCGAGCAATCAGCCCCAGCATTTT. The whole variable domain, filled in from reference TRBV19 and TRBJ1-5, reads DGGITQSPKYLFRKEGQNVTLSCEQNLNHDAMYWYRQDPGQGLRLIYYSQIVNDFQKGDIAEGYSVSREKKESFPLTVTSAQKNPTAFYLCASTAGLPSNQPQHFGDGTRLSIL.

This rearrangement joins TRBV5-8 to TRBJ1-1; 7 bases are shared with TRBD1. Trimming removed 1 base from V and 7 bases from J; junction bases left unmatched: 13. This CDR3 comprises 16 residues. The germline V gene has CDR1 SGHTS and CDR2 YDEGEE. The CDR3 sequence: CASSLRTGIGVVEAFF. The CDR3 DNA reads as TGTGCCAGCAGCTTGCGGACAGGTATTGGGGTTGTTGAAGCTTTCTTT.

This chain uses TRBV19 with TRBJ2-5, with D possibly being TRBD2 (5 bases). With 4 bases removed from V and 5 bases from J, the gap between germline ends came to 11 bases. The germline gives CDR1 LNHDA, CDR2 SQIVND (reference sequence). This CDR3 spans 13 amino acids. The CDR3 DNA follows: TGTGCCAGTAGTACGGGGAACTTCGAGACCCAGTACTTC. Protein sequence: CASSTGNFETQYF.

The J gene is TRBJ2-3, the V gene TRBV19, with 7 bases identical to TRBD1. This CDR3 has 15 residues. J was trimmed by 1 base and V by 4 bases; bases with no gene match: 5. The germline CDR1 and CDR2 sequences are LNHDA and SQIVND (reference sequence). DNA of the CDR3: TGTGCCAGTAGTAGACAGGGTTTAGGCACAGATACGCAGTATTTT. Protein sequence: CASSRQGLGTDTQYF. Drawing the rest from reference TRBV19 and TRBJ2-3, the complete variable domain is DGGITQSPKYLFRKEGQNVTLSCEQNLNHDAMYWYRQDPGQGLRLIYYSQIVNDFQKGDIAEGYSVSREKKESFPLTVTSAQKNPTAFYLCASSRQGLGTDTQYFGPGTRLTVL.

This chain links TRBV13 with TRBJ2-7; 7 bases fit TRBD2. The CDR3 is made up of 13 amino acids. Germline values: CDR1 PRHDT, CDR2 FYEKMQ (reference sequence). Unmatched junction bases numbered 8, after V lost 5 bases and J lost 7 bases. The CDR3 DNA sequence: TGTGCCAGCAGCACGTTCGGGGGGAGTGAGCAGTACTTC. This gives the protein CASSTFGGSEQYF.

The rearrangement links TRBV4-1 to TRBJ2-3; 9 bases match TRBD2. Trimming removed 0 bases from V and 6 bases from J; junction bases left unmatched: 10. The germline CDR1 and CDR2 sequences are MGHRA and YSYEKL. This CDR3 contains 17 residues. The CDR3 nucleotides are TGCGCCAGCAGCCAAGATGAAGGCGGGGGGGCTTTTGATACGCAGTATTTT. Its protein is CASSQDEGGGAFDTQYF.

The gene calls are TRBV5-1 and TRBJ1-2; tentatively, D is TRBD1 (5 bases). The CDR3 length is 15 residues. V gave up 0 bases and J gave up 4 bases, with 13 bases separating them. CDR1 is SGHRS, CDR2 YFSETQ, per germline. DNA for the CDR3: TGCGCCAGCAGCTTGGATTGGGGCCTCGGCTATGGCTACACCTTC. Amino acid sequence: CASSLDWGLGYGYTF.

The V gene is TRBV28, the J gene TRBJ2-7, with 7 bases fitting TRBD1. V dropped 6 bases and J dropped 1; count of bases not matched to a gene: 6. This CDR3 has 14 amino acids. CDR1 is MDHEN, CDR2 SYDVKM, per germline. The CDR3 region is CASRRWDRSYEQYF. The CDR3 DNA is TGTGCCAGCAGGCGATGGGACAGATCCTACGAGCAGTACTTC.

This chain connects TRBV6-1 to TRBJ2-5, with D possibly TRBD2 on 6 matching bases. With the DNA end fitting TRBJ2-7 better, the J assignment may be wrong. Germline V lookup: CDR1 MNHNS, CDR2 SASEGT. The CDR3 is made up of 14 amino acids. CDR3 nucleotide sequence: TGTGCCAGCAGCGGGTCTACGCGCGGGAACGAGCAGTACTTC. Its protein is CASSGSTRGNEQYF.